This entry lists 14 T cell receptor beta chains sequenced from one sample in a study of T cell responses to AZD1222 COVID-19 vaccine (dated by TCRdb to the early 2020s). The time point label here, explained by the study, means: about 28 days (+/-7) after the second vaccine dose. The library was obtained by the immunoSEQ multiplex PCR assay. TCRdb limited this immuneACCESS table to in-frame rearrangements with V and J called. A share of clones is missing; checked studies link under half to unresolved V genes, and the rest is unexplained. This sample gives 80,000 to 100,000 clones in total; approximately 85% of them show up just once. Jointly, the top ten make up roughly an eighth of the sample. The sequenced sample was peripheral blood, obtained 28 days after the second AZD1222 dose. The origin of the receptors is an adult who received the AZD1222 COVID-19 vaccine.

V and J are TRBV10-2 and TRBJ2-3, with D uncertain. The CDR3 runs to 12 residues. Germline V gene data show CDR1 as WSHSY and CDR2 as SAAADI. Deletions cut 4 bases from V and 1 base from J, with 3 bases between. CDR3 region: CASSVGTDTQYF. The CDR3 DNA is TGCGCCAGCAGTGTCGGCACAGATACGCAGTATTTT.

This clone came up once. J is TRBJ1-6 and V is TRBV13; no reliable D call. Germline loops: CDR1 PRHDT, CDR2 FYEKMQ (reference sequence). The CDR3 runs to 14 residues. V dropped 6 bases and J dropped 4 bases, with 10 bases sitting between them. CDR3 protein: CASRAEGYNSPLHF. CDR3 sequence (DNA): TGTGCCAGCAGAGCCGAGGGTTATAATTCACCCCTCCACTTT.

This clone was counted only a few times. The rearrangement uses TRBV9 and TRBJ2-1; no clear D. Trimming left V 4 bases short and J 9 bases short, with 17 bases between. Per the germline V gene, CDR1 is SGDLS and CDR2 is YYNGEE. The CDR3 consists of 14 residues. CDR3 sequence (DNA): TGTGCCAGCAGCCCATCCCTTGGGGTTGGTGAGCAGTTCTTC. Translating it yields CASSPSLGVGEQFF.

The chain is built from TRBV6-2 or TRBV6-3 and TRBJ1-3, with D hard to call. Between the trimmed V and J ends, which lost 4 bases and 1 base, there was a span of 14 bases. This CDR3 contains 16 residues. CDR1 and CDR2 from the germline V gene are MNHEY and SVGEGT. Here the CDR3 reads CASSFPRMISGNTIYF. The CDR3 region has the DNA TGTGCCAGCAGTTTCCCGCGTATGATTTCTGGAAACACCATATATTTT.

The chain couples TRBV6-5 to TRBJ1-2; D is perhaps TRBD1 (5 bases). The germline gives CDR1 MNHEY, CDR2 SVGAGI. The ends were cut back, 7 bases at V and 2 bases at J, with 17 bases in the middle. The CDR3 is 15 amino acids. The CDR3 reads CASTSRDGSNYGYTF. The CDR3 nucleotides are TGTGCCAGCACCTCCCGGGACGGATCCAACTATGGCTACACCTTC.

The V and J genes are TRBV4-3 and TRBJ2-7, with TRBD1 as a possible D gene (6 bases). The germline V gene has CDR1 LGHNA and CDR2 YSLEER. This CDR3 comprises 15 residues. Trimming removed 0 bases at V and 5 bases at J, with 14 bases between. CDR3 sequence: CASSQEVQGHHEQYF. The CDR3, as DNA: TGCGCCAGCAGCCAAGAGGTCCAGGGGCATCACGAGCAGTACTTC.

This clone was picked up one time. Here the CDR3 reads CATSREGGSGYTF. DNA of the CDR3: TGTGCCACCAGCAGAGAGGGGGGTAGTGGCTACACCTTC. The rearrangement links TRBV15 to TRBJ1-2; D is perhaps TRBD1 (5 bases). This CDR3 contains 13 residues. V was clipped by 0 bases and J by 7 bases, with 9 bases between them. The V gene's germline CDR1 is LNHNV and CDR2 YYDKDF (reference sequence). Full variable domain (outside the CDR3, taken from reference TRBV15 and TRBJ1-2): DAMVIQNPRYQVTQFGKPVTLSCSQTLNHNVMYWYQQKSSQAPKLLFHYYDKDFNNEADTPDNFQSRRPNTSFCFLDIRSPGLGDTAMYLCATSREGGSGYTFGSGTRLTVV.

In its sample, this clone was seen a few times. The chain employs TRBV7-8 and TRBJ1-4; D not certain. Trimming removed 5 bases at V and 0 bases at J, with 7 bases between. The CDR3 contains 14 residues. Germline values: CDR1 SGHVS, CDR2 FQNEAQ. CDR3 in DNA: TGTGCCAGCAGCCTGACTGCAACTAATGAAAAACTGTTTTTT. Amino acids: CASSLTATNEKLFF. Supplemented by reference TRBV7-8 and TRBJ1-4, the full variable domain reads GAGVSQSPRYKVAKRGQDVALRCDPISGHVSLFWYQQALGQGPEFLTYFQNEAQLDKSGLPSDRFFAERPEGSVSTLKIQRTQQEDSAVYLCASSLTATNEKLFFGSGTQLSVL.

The V call is TRBV7-6, the J call TRBJ2-2; D gene ambiguous. The CDR3 contains 11 residues. The germline V gene encodes CDR1 SGHVS and CDR2 FNYEAQ. Trimming took 1 base from V and 7 from J, leaving 1 base between them. The CDR3 reads CASSLDGELFF. For the CDR3, the DNA is TGTGCCAGCAGCTTAGACGGGGAGCTGTTTTTT.

The CDR3 region is CASSFRRGEGKNIQYF. As DNA, the CDR3 is TGTGCCAGCAGCTTCCGGCGGGGGGAGGGCAAAAACATTCAGTACTTC. V usage is TRBV7-2 and J usage is TRBJ2-4, with 8 bases that match TRBD2. The ends lost 3 bases at V and 3 bases at J; junction bases unmatched: 7. Germline values: CDR1 SGHTA, CDR2 FQGNSA. The CDR3 is 16 amino acids.

The chain carries TRBV28 and TRBJ1-4, with D possibly matching TRBD1 (6 bases). V was cut by 5 bases and J by 4 bases, with 14 bases left in between. Looked up from germline, CDR1 is MDHEN and CDR2 is SYDVKM. This CDR3 is built from 15 residues. The CDR3 reads CASSMAGAGNEKLFF. The CDR3 bases are TGTGCCAGCAGTATGGCAGGGGCAGGTAATGAAAAACTGTTTTTT.

The chain couples TRBV24-1 to TRBJ1-5, with 7 positions matching TRBD1. Germline V gives CDR1 KGHDR, CDR2 SFDVKD. V shed 2 bases and J 9 bases; nucleotides not matched to a gene: 6. The CDR3 contains 14 residues. CDR3 in DNA: TGTGCCACCAGTGATTCAGGGGGGGCGGGGCCCCAGCATTTT. Amino acids: CATSDSGGAGPQHF.

This clone was counted between two and nine times. J is TRBJ1-2 and V is TRBV19; D is possibly TRBD1 (5 bases). V lost 6 bases and J lost 8, with 25 bases in between. CDR3 length: 16 amino acids. Germline CDR1 LNHDA, CDR2 SQIVND (reference sequence). CDR3 sequence reads: CASSSPTTGTQWGYTF. CDR3 nucleotides: TGTGCCAGTAGCTCCCCCACCACCGGGACCCAGTGGGGCTACACCTTC.

V is TRBV27 and J is TRBJ1-1; D perhaps matches TRBD1 (6 bases). Trimming took off 6 bases at V and 2 bases at J, with 19 bases between the two ends. The CDR3 runs 16 residues. The germline V gene has CDR1 MNHEY and CDR2 SMNVEV (reference sequence). The CDR3 protein is CASSLTTGYGNTEAFF. For the CDR3, the DNA is TGTGCCAGCAGCCTAACCACAGGGTATGGTAACACTGAAGCTTTCTTT.